A single sample gave rise to the 19 T cell receptor beta chains below, sequenced in a study of OX40 agonist ivuxolimab in advanced cancers. The method was the immunoSEQ multiplex PCR assay. The immuneACCESS repertoire file appears here via TCRdb, limited to in-frame rearrangements. These files lack a portion of the clones; in checked studies, under half of the deficit traces to unresolved V genes, and the cause of the others is not known. Counted in this sample were about 43,000 clones; roughly 86% of them appeared once. The ten biggest clones cover about 32% of the sample. The specimen comprised CD4+ or CD8+ T cells sorted from blood, sampled in a trial of the OX40 agonist ivuxolimab. All receptors derive from an adult with an advanced solid tumor such as melanoma, head and neck, liver or kidney cancer.

This chain joins TRBV7-3 and TRBJ2-1; D may be TRBD1 or TRBD2 (6 bases each). CDR3 size: 15 residues. V was cut by 5 bases and J by 7 bases, with 18 bases left in between. CDR1 is SGHTA, CDR2 FQGTGA, per germline. The CDR3 coding sequence is TGTGCCAGCAGCCCCGAGGGGGGATACTCTAATGAGCAGTTCTTC. It yields the protein CASSPEGGYSNEQFF.

Comment on this clone: A junction end diverges from the germline sequence, so it may reflect a read error. The chain is built from TRBV4-2 and TRBJ2-7, with D unclear. Germline-derived CDR1 and CDR2 are LGHNA and YNFKEQ. This CDR3 has 14 residues. The CDR3: CASSQDYPQARLFF. Here the CDR3 DNA reads TGTGCCAGCAGCCAAGATTATCCGCAGGCCCGCCTCTTCTTC.

This clone was recorded once. The rearrangement uses TRBV2 and TRBJ1-3; D call uncertain. Per germline, CDR1 SNHLY and CDR2 FYNNEI. This CDR3 spans 15 amino acids. V lost 1 base to trimming and J lost 0 bases, with 7 bases between them. The CDR3 here is CASSEGRISGNTIYF. The CDR3 DNA reads TGTGCCAGCAGTGAAGGGCGAATCTCTGGAAACACCATATATTTT.

This clone has only one observation. The V gene is TRBV6-1, the J gene TRBJ1-6, with a tentative D call TRBD1 (5 bases). Germline lookup yields CDR1 MNHNS and CDR2 SASEGT. This CDR3 is built from 15 residues. Trimming removed 10 bases from V and 9 bases from J, with 22 bases in between. The CDR3 loop reads CATPKDPGRFSPLHF. For the CDR3, the DNA is TGTGCCACACCCAAAGACCCGGGACGGTTTTCACCCCTCCACTTT.

This clone is a singleton in its sample. The chain couples TRBV5-4 to TRBJ2-1, with D perhaps matching TRBD2 (6 bases). Germline assignment: CDR1 SGHNT and CDR2 YYREEE (reference sequence). V was shortened by 5 bases and J by 8 bases, with 14 bases between the two germline ends. The CDR3 covers 13 residues. The CDR3: CASRPGAFDEQFF. CDR3 bases: TGTGCCAGCAGACCGGGAGCTTTCGATGAGCAGTTCTTC.

The chain links TRBV18 to TRBJ2-1; the D is unclear. Trimming pared 2 bases from V and 9 bases from J, leaving 8 bases between. Germline CDR1 is KGHSH and CDR2 is LQKENI. This CDR3 region has 12 residues. The CDR3 sequence is CASSPSIGEQFF. DNA for the CDR3: TGTGCCAGCTCACCAAGCATAGGTGAGCAGTTCTTC.

The chain has TRBV5-1 and TRBJ1-6; TRBD1 matches 11 bases. Per the germline V gene, CDR1 is SGHRS and CDR2 is YFSETQ. The CDR3 covers 16 residues. Trimming at V came to 3 bases and at J to 11 bases, leaving 10 bases not matched to a gene. Here the CDR3 DNA reads TGCGCCAGCAGCTCGGACAGGGGGCGAAGCGGGGCACCCCTCCACTTT. Residues: CASSSDRGRSGAPLHF.

The J gene is TRBJ1-1, the V gene TRBV18; D not certain. The CDR3 is made up of 13 amino acids. Trimming cost V 1 base and J 7 bases, with 10 bases left between them. Germline CDR1 reads KGHSH; CDR2 reads LQKENI. Written as DNA, the CDR3 is TGTGCCAGCTCACCACAGGGCCCTCATGAAGCTTTCTTT. Translation: CASSPQGPHEAFF.

J is TRBJ2-5 and V is TRBV4-1; the match to TRBD2 covers 7 bases. This CDR3 has 15 amino acids. Germline V CDR1 and CDR2: MGHRA, YSYEKL. The trim removed 1 base at V and 5 bases at J, leaving 7 bases unmatched. The CDR3 coding sequence is TGCGCCAGCAGCCAAGGGGGGGGAGTGGGCGAGACCCAGTACTTC. It is translated as CASSQGGGVGETQYF.

The chain couples TRBV14 to TRBJ1-2; D uncertain. Trimming removed 1 base at V and 5 bases at J, with 5 bases between. The CDR3 is 12 amino acids. The V gene's germline CDR1 is SGHDN and CDR2 FVKESK. The CDR3 DNA reads TGTGCCAGCAGCCAAGGGAGGTATGGCTACACCTTC. It translates to CASSQGRYGYTF. The whole variable domain, filled in from reference TRBV14 and TRBJ1-2, reads EAGVTQFPSHSVIEKGQTVTLRCDPISGHDNLYWYRRVMGKEIKFLLHFVKESKQDESGMPNNRFLAERTGGTYSTLKVQPAELEDSGVYFCASSQGRYGYTFGSGTRLTVV.

The gene calls are TRBV4-1 and TRBJ1-5; D remains unclear. The CDR3 runs 14 residues. V was shortened by 1 base and J by 0 bases, with 4 bases between the two germline ends. The germline CDR1 and CDR2 sequences are MGHRA and YSYEKL. The CDR3 is CASSQARSNQPQHF. CDR3 nucleotides: TGCGCCAGCAGCCAAGCTCGTAGCAATCAGCCCCAGCATTTT.

The CDR3 loop reads CASSPVRRSGNTIYF. The CDR3 DNA sequence: TGTGCCAGCAGCCCGGTCCGACGATCTGGAAACACCATATATTTT. The chain combines TRBV7-3 with TRBJ1-3; D gene uncertain. This CDR3 is 15 amino acids long. The germline CDR1 and CDR2 sequences are SGHTA and FQGTGA. V was clipped by 5 bases and J by 1 base, with 12 bases between them.

This clone appeared a single time. V and J are TRBV4-1 and TRBJ1-4; 11 bases match TRBD1. The CDR3 loop spans 17 amino acids. J lost 0 bases, V lost 4 bases, and 4 bases had no gene match. Per the germline V gene, CDR1 is MGHRA and CDR2 is YSYEKL. The DNA for the CDR3 is TGCGCCAGCAGCCCCGGGACAGGGGGATCAACTAATGAAAAACTGTTTTTT. Translation gives CASSPGTGGSTNEKLFF.

The CDR3 is CASIGAGRQQETQYF. The CDR3 region has the DNA TGTGCCAGCATTGGGGCCGGACGGCAACAAGAGACCCAGTACTTC. The gene calls are TRBV2 and TRBJ2-5, with TRBD1 as a possible D gene (5 bases). The V gene lost 7 bases and the J gene lost 2 bases, with 17 bases spanning the gap. The CDR3 spans 15 residues. Germline values: CDR1 SNHLY, CDR2 FYNNEI.

This chain connects TRBV15 to TRBJ2-3; 7 bases align to TRBD2. The V and J ends lost 5 bases and 2 bases, in that order; junction bases with no gene match: 7. There are 15 residues in the CDR3. CDR1 and CDR2 (germline): LNHNV, YYDKDF (reference sequence). CDR3 amino acids: CATSYGGGPTDTQYF. CDR3 DNA: TGTGCCACCAGCTATGGCGGGGGACCCACAGATACGCAGTATTTT.

This chain uses TRBV5-1 with TRBJ2-2; D gene unclear. V lost 4 bases and J 1 base, leaving 11 bases between the germline ends. CDR3 size: 15 residues. Germline V CDR1 and CDR2: SGHRS, YFSETQ. CDR3 sequence reads: CASSHEPGNTGELFF. CDR3 nucleotides: TGCGCCAGCAGCCATGAACCCGGGAACACCGGGGAGCTGTTTTTT.

V gene TRBV28 combines with J gene TRBJ1-5, with 9 bases that match TRBD1. CDR3 length equals 15 residues. Looked up from germline, CDR1 is MDHEN and CDR2 is SYDVKM. The V gene end was trimmed by 3 bases and the J gene end by 6 bases; junction bases not matched to a gene: 6. The CDR3 DNA follows: TGTGCCAGCAGTTTTGGACAGGGGAAATTTCAGCCCCAGCATTTT. Its protein is CASSFGQGKFQPQHF.

The gene calls are TRBV28 and TRBJ1-1; unclear D gene. Looked up from germline, CDR1 is MDHEN and CDR2 is SYDVKM. This CDR3 is built from 16 residues. V was clipped by 6 bases and J by 1 base, with 18 bases between them. In DNA, the CDR3 is TGTGCCAGCAGGCTTCGTAATCCCCCCGGGAACACTGAAGCTTTCTTT. Translation gives CASRLRNPPGNTEAFF.

The rearrangement joins TRBV6-1 to TRBJ2-7; 9 nucleotides line up with TRBD2. The junction had 12 bases not matched to a gene; V was cut back by 8 bases and J by 4 bases. This CDR3 is built from 15 residues. CDR1 and CDR2 from the germline V gene are MNHNS and SASEGT. CDR3 sequence: CASYYPGREGYEQYF. In DNA, the CDR3 is TGTGCCAGCTATTACCCCGGGCGGGAGGGATACGAGCAGTACTTC.